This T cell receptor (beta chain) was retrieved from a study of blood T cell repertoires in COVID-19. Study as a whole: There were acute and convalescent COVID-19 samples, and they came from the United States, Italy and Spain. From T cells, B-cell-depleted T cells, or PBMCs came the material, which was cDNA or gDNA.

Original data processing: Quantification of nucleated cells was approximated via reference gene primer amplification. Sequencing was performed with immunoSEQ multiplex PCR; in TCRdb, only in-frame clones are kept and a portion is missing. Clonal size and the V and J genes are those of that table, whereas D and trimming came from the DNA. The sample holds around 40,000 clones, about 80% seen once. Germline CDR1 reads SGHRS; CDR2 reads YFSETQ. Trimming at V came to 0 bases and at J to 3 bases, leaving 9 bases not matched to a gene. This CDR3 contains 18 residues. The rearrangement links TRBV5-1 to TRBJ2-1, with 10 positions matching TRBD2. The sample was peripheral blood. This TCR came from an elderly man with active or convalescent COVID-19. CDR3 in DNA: TGCGCCAGCAGCTTGGGGCGACTAGCGGGCGCCAACTACAATGAGCAGTTCTTC. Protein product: CASSLGRLAGANYNEQFF.